This passage covers 20 T cell receptor beta chains from one sample sequenced in a study of memory CD4+ T cells and cytomegalovirus serostatus. Clones were sequenced by immunoSEQ multiplex PCR, and TCRdb holds only the in-frame ones, with some missing. This sample carries around 60,000 clones, roughly 85% of them seen once, and the ten largest clones take about 0.5%. The sort gate was single viable CD3+CD4+CD8-CD45RO+ cells for memory CD4+ T cells. Specimen: memory CD4+ T cells from blood. The receptors derive from an adult in good health and CMV-seronegative. Some clones in this sample may be carry-over from other donors' samples.

The chain links TRBV5-5 to TRBJ2-2; unclear D gene. Germline V gene lookup returns CDR1 SGHKS and CDR2 YYEKEE (reference sequence). The CDR3 is 13 residues long. The ends were cut back, 4 bases at V and 11 bases at J, with 15 bases in the middle. CDR3 coding DNA: TGTGCCAGCAGCCTGCGAGAGTCGCCCGAGCTGTTTTTT. Amino acids: CASSLRESPELFF.

The chain joins TRBV15 to TRBJ1-2, with D tentatively TRBD1 (5 bases). V lost 3 bases and J lost 3, with 11 bases in between. Germline V CDR1 and CDR2: LNHNV, YYDKDF (reference sequence). The CDR3 length is 14 residues. CDR3 protein: CATSRGGADYGYTF. CDR3 bases: TGTGCCACCAGCAGGGGAGGGGCAGACTATGGCTACACCTTC.

The sample holds a few counts of this clone. The chain uses TRBV6-5 and TRBJ1-1; D unclear. The germline CDR1 and CDR2 sequences are MNHEY and SVGAGI. V dropped 0 bases and J dropped 0 bases, with 11 bases sitting between them. The CDR3 spans 16 residues. CDR3 sequence (DNA): TGTGCCAGCAGTTACTCGGCAAACCCTATGAACACTGAAGCTTTCTTT. Encoded protein: CASSYSANPMNTEAFF.

This clone was detected only a few times. J is TRBJ2-7 and V is TRBV18; D is uncertain. Per germline, CDR1 KGHSH and CDR2 LQKENI. V gave up 2 bases and J gave up 4 bases, with 9 bases separating them. The CDR3 runs to 13 residues. DNA of the CDR3: TGTGCCAGCTCACCAACGGGTTTGTACGAGCAGTACTTC. This encodes CASSPTGLYEQYF.

There are a few counts of this clone. This sequence joins TRBV5-6 and TRBJ2-5; possibly TRBD2 for D (6 bases). The CDR3 has 13 amino acids. Trimming left V 3 bases short and J 7 bases short, with 13 bases between. Germline V gene lookup returns CDR1 SGHDT and CDR2 YYEEEE. CDR3 amino acids: CASSWGGDVTQYF. CDR3 DNA: TGTGCCAGCAGCTGGGGCGGGGACGTGACCCAGTACTTC.

The genes are TRBV27 and TRBJ2-7; no reliable D call. Germline-derived CDR1 and CDR2 are MNHEY and SMNVEV (reference sequence). The CDR3 consists of 14 residues. V dropped 5 bases and J dropped 0 bases, with 11 bases sitting between them. The CDR3 loop is CASSLYTSSYEQYF. In DNA, the CDR3 is TGTGCCAGCAGTCTGTATACCAGCTCCTACGAGCAGTACTTC.

The V and J genes are TRBV27 and TRBJ1-1; D is uncertain. The CDR3 consists of 11 residues. Trimming pared 5 bases from V and 6 bases from J, leaving 7 bases between. The germline V gene encodes CDR1 MNHEY and CDR2 SMNVEV (reference sequence). CDR3 region: CASSGISEAFF. DNA of the CDR3: TGTGCCAGCAGTGGTATCTCTGAAGCTTTCTTT.

CDR3 sequence: CATSRSKGSEKLFF. For the CDR3, the DNA is TGTGCCACCAGCAGGAGTAAGGGATCCGAAAAACTGTTTTTT. V is TRBV15 and J is TRBJ1-4, with unresolved D. The germline V gene has CDR1 LNHNV and CDR2 YYDKDF (reference sequence). The V end lost 3 bases, the J end lost 8 bases, and 13 bases lay between the germline ends. This CDR3 has 14 amino acids.

The chain is built from TRBV7-9 and TRBJ1-1; 11 nucleotides agree with TRBD1. Germline V gene sequence: CDR1 SEHNR, CDR2 FQNEAQ (reference sequence). The CDR3 is 13 amino acids. With 3 bases clipped from V and 10 bases from J, the junction kept 4 bases outside the gene matches. The CDR3 coding sequence is TGTGCCAGCAGCTTTGGGGACAGGGGGGGAGCTTTCTTT. Protein: CASSFGDRGGAFF.

The V and J genes are TRBV7-9 and TRBJ2-7; D perhaps matches TRBD1 (6 bases). The germline V gene encodes CDR1 SEHNR and CDR2 FQNEAQ (reference sequence). V lost 5 bases, J lost 6 bases, and 17 bases lay in between. This CDR3 comprises 14 residues. CDR3 coding DNA: TGTGCCAGCAGCATCCAGGGGCCTCCGGGCGAGCAGTACTTC. Translating gives CASSIQGPPGEQYF.

The chain carries TRBV30 and TRBJ1-6; 7 nucleotides match TRBD1. There are 13 residues in the CDR3. After removal of 2 bases from V and 8 bases from J, the junction contained 3 bases not matched to a gene. Looked up from germline, CDR1 is GTSNPN and CDR2 is SVGIG (reference sequence). The CDR3 DNA reads TGTGCCTGGAGTTCCACAGGGGATTCACCCCTCCACTTT. Protein: CAWSSTGDSPLHF.

This chain links TRBV28 with TRBJ2-5; 7 positions match TRBD1. V shed 5 bases, J shed 4 bases, and the junction held 4 bases outside the gene matches. The CDR3 spans 13 residues. Germline V gene lookup returns CDR1 MDHEN and CDR2 SYDVKM. CDR3 loop: CASSRQGRETQYF. The CDR3 DNA reads as TGTGCCAGCAGTCGACAGGGTAGAGAGACCCAGTACTTC.

This chain links TRBV7-3 with TRBJ2-1; D gene uncertain. The germline CDR1 and CDR2 sequences are SGHTA and FQGTGA. The length of the CDR3 is 13 residues. V was cut by 4 bases and J by 7 bases, with 11 bases left in between. The CDR3 loop reads CASSSDLGNEQFF. CDR3 DNA sequence: TGTGCCAGCAGCTCTGACTTGGGGAATGAGCAGTTCTTC.

This clone was counted between two and nine times. This chain connects TRBV5-8 to TRBJ2-3; D is uncertain. The CDR3 spans 11 residues. Germline CDR1 and CDR2: SGHTS and YDEGEE. V was pared by 1 base and J by 5 bases, with 2 bases between. CDR3 protein: CASSLRDTQYF. The CDR3, as DNA: TGTGCCAGCAGCTTGAGAGATACGCAGTATTTT.

The chain couples TRBV19 to TRBJ1-5, with 9 positions matching TRBD1. The germline V gene has CDR1 LNHDA and CDR2 SQIVND (reference sequence). This CDR3 contains 17 residues. With V trimmed by 5 bases and J by 2 bases, 10 bases remained unmatched. The CDR3 is CASSPGTGFGGNQPQHF. The CDR3 DNA reads TGTGCCAGTAGTCCCGGGACAGGGTTCGGGGGCAATCAGCCCCAGCATTTT. The variable domain in full, completed from reference TRBV19 and TRBJ1-5, reads DGGITQSPKYLFRKEGQNVTLSCEQNLNHDAMYWYRQDPGQGLRLIYYSQIVNDFQKGDIAEGYSVSREKKESFPLTVTSAQKNPTAFYLCASSPGTGFGGNQPQHFGDGTRLSIL.

The rearrangement uses TRBV30 and TRBJ1-2; D may be TRBD1 (6 bases). The V end was cut by 2 bases, the J end by 6 bases, with 10 bases between. Per germline, CDR1 GTSNPN and CDR2 SVGIG (reference sequence). This CDR3 is 12 amino acids long. The CDR3: CAWSKGDNGYTF. In nucleotides, the CDR3 is TGTGCCTGGAGTAAGGGGGATAATGGCTACACCTTC.

This clone was recorded once. The J gene is TRBJ1-1, the V gene TRBV7-9; D not resolved. Germline-derived CDR1 and CDR2 are SEHNR and FQNEAQ (reference sequence). Trimming cost V 1 base and J 8 bases, with 5 bases left between them. The CDR3 has 11 amino acids. In nucleotides, the CDR3 is TGTGCCAGCAGCTTAGTCGCAGAAGCTTTCTTT. It encodes CASSLVAEAFF.

The chain employs TRBV28 and TRBJ1-4; TRBD1 matches 8 bases. The V gene's germline CDR1 is MDHEN and CDR2 SYDVKM. The CDR3 spans 17 residues. Germline trimming cut 0 bases from V and 2 bases from J; bases unmatched to any gene: 5. The CDR3 reads CASSLWAGGHTNEKLFF. The CDR3 nucleotides are TGTGCCAGCAGTTTATGGGCAGGGGGCCATACTAATGAAAAACTGTTTTTT. The entire variable domain, with the rest obtained from reference TRBV28 and TRBJ1-4, is as follows: DVKVTQSSRYLVKRTGEKVFLECVQDMDHENMFWYRQDPGLGLRLIYFSYDVKMKEKGDIPEGYSVSREKKERFSLILESASTNQTSMYLCASSLWAGGHTNEKLFFGSGTQLSVL.

The chain carries TRBV18 and TRBJ2-7; TRBD1 matches at 7 bases. Germline values: CDR1 KGHSH, CDR2 LQKENI. The ends lost 2 bases at V and 0 bases at J; junction bases unmatched: 4. The CDR3 has 15 residues. CDR3 in DNA: TGTGCCAGCTCACCAAACACAGGGGCCTCCTACGAGCAGTACTTC. As protein: CASSPNTGASYEQYF.

The chain uses TRBV27 and TRBJ1-6, with D possibly matching TRBD1 (5 bases). CDR1 is MNHEY and CDR2 is SMNVEV in the germline V gene (reference sequence). The CDR3 totals 12 residues. V shed 6 bases and J shed 13 bases, with 13 bases lying between them. This chain's CDR3 is CASRGEDSPLHF. The CDR3 DNA reads as TGTGCCAGCAGGGGGGAAGACAGTCCCCTCCACTTT.